The clone carrying this T cell receptor (beta chain) was seen repeatedly, ten times or more. Cases classed as stable hyperthyroidism had no ophthalmopathy within 18 months of follow-up. Patients were diagnosed from clinical symptoms, serum thyroxine, TRAb, thyroid ultrasound and orbital computed tomography. This record comes from a study of Graves' ophthalmopathy and Graves' hyperthyroidism. The CDR3 consists of 14 residues. With 5 bases clipped from V and 6 bases from J, the junction kept 6 bases outside the gene matches. As the template, RNA transcripts were used to amplify TCR beta CDR3 regions. Investigators did first-round RT-PCR with HTBI primers, then second-round multiplex PCR. TCRdb used MiXCR to reprocess the multiplex PCR reads, holding one entry per CDR3 protein. The data show some 350,000 distinct CDR3 sequences, about 17% seen once.

The chain links TRBV12-3 or TRBV12-4 to TRBJ2-7; TRBD1 agrees at 11 bases. The sequence was obtained from an adult woman with stable Graves' hyperthyroidism. What was sequenced was peripheral blood. This CDR3 is CASSRRDRGGEQYF. The CDR3 region has the DNA TGTGCCAGCAGTCGTCGGGACAGGGGGGGCGAGCAGTACTTC.